This T cell receptor (beta chain) came from a study of T cells in Graves' hyperthyroidism and ophthalmopathy. General study points: The authors' 13 V-J model separated ophthalmopathy from stable hyperthyroidism.

This clonotype was observed many times. Antigen unknown. Researchers amplified the TCR beta CDR3 regions from RNA transcripts. HTBI primers were used for first-round RT-PCR of the TCR CDR3. TCRdb recomputed calls from the multiplex PCR reads with MiXCR, one row per CDR3 protein. The table records about 560,000 distinct CDR3 sequences, around 14% of them present only once. These patients, aged 18 to 65, had recently diagnosed hyperthyroidism lasting under 2 months. The J segment lost 4 bases and the V segment lost 6 bases, leaving 3 bases of the junction unmatched. Germline V gene lookup returns CDR1 MNHNS and CDR2 SASEGT. There are 15 residues in the CDR3.

Sequences were obtained from blood. This chain links TRBV6-1 with TRBJ2-1; 13 nucleotides line up with TRBD2. The receptor's source is a woman in her 30s with Graves' hyperthyroidism. CDR3 in DNA: TGTGCCAGCAGACGGACTAGCGGGAGTTACAATGAGCAGTTCTTC. Its translation is CASRRTSGSYNEQFF.